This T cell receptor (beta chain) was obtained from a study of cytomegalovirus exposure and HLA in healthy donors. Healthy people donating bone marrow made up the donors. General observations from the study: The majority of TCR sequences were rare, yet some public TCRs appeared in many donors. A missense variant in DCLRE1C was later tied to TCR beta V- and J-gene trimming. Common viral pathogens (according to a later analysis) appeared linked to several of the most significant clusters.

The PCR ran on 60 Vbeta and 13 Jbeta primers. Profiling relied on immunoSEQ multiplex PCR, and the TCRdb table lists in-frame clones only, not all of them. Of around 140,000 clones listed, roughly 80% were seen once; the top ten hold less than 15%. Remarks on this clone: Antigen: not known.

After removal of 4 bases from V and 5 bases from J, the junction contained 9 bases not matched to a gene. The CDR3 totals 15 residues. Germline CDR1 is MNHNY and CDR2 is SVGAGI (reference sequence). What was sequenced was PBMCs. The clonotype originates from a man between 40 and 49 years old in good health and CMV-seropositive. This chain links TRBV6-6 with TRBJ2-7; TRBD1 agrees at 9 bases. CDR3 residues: CASSSTGTGKDEQYF. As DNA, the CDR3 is TGTGCCAGCAGTTCCACCGGGACAGGGAAGGACGAGCAGTACTTC.